A selection of T cell receptor beta chains follows, all from one sample in a study of T cell repertoires in cytomegalovirus infection. For these TCRs, the target antigens are not known. Each CDR3 protein gets one entry after TCRdb re-called the reads with MiXCR. The repertoire consists of roughly 180,000 distinct CDR3 sequences, with roughly 22% occurring once and the leading ten covering roughly 25%. The specimen comprised CD8+ T cells from cultured PBMCs, sampled from culture after CMV antigen stimulation. Every receptor here comes from a human donor in good health (CMV status not recorded). Some clones in this sample may be carry-over from other donors' samples. Each CDR3 is given with its conserved first and last residue. The order of the fields is J gene, clone size, D gene, V gene, CDR3 DNA, CDR3 protein. The D gene is left open where the match is weak. Not every row has a clone size; where given, it reads once, few, many or a size class.

j_call: TRBJ1-1; clone_size: few; d_call: -; v_call: TRBV6-6; cdr3_nt: TGTGCCAGCAGGGCGGCTGAATGGGACGGCCCTTTTGGTGGGGACACTGAAGCTTTCTTT; cdr3_aa: CASRAAEWDGPFGGDTEAFF
j_call: TRBJ1-4; clone_size: few; d_call: -; v_call: TRBV7-2; cdr3_nt: TGTGCCAGCAGTAGGGTCAGTGAAAAACTGTTTTTT; cdr3_aa: CASSRVSEKLFF
j_call: TRBJ2-2; clone_size: few; d_call: -; v_call: TRBV6-5; cdr3_nt: TGTGCCAGCAACATCCGGGGGACCGGGGAGCTGTTTTTT; cdr3_aa: CASNIRGTGELFF
j_call: TRBJ2-7; clone_size: few; d_call: TRBD1; v_call: TRBV13; cdr3_nt: TGTGCCAGCTCGGGACAGGGAAACGAGCAGTACTTC; cdr3_aa: CASSGQGNEQYF
j_call: TRBJ2-5; clone_size: -; d_call: TRBD2; v_call: TRBV20-1; cdr3_nt: TGCAGTGCTAGAGATCGAACTAGCGGCCAAGAGACCCAGTACTTC; cdr3_aa: CSARDRTSGQETQYF
j_call: TRBJ1-3; clone_size: few; d_call: TRBD1; v_call: TRBV7-2; cdr3_nt: TGTGCCAGCAGCTTAGTGCTATACCGGACAGGCTCTTCTGGAAACACCATATATTTT; cdr3_aa: CASSLVLYRTGSSGNTIYF
j_call: TRBJ2-2; clone_size: once; d_call: TRBD1; v_call: TRBV28; cdr3_nt: TGTGCCAGCGTCCTGCGGGGGACAGGGGGAACCGGGGAGCTGTTTTTT; cdr3_aa: CASVLRGTGGTGELFF
j_call: TRBJ2-2; clone_size: -; d_call: TRBD2; v_call: TRBV2; cdr3_nt: TGTGCCAGCAGTCCGAGACTAGCGGGGGAGACCGGGGAGCTGTTTTTT; cdr3_aa: CASSPRLAGETGELFF
j_call: TRBJ1-2; clone_size: few; d_call: TRBD1; v_call: TRBV5-6; cdr3_nt: TGTGCCAGCAGCCCCTTGGGGACAGAGAACTATGGCTACACCTTC; cdr3_aa: CASSPLGTENYGYTF
j_call: TRBJ2-7; clone_size: -; d_call: TRBD2; v_call: TRBV19; cdr3_nt: TGTGCCAGTAGTATGCGGGGGTACTCCTACGAGCAGTACTTC; cdr3_aa: CASSMRGYSYEQYF
j_call: TRBJ2-1; clone_size: -; d_call: -; v_call: TRBV12-3/TRBV12-4; cdr3_nt: TGTGCCAGCAGGGGCCCGGACAGTCGGAATGAGCAGTTCTTC; cdr3_aa: CASRGPDSRNEQFF
j_call: TRBJ2-1; clone_size: few; d_call: TRBD2; v_call: TRBV27; cdr3_nt: TGTGCCAGCAGTTTAATAGCGGGGGGGTTCAATGAGCAGTTCTTC; cdr3_aa: CASSLIAGGFNEQFF
j_call: TRBJ1-5; clone_size: few; d_call: TRBD1; v_call: TRBV28; cdr3_nt: TGTGCCAGCAAGGAGGAACAGGGGGATCGACCCCAGCATTTT; cdr3_aa: CASKEEQGDRPQHF
j_call: TRBJ2-7; clone_size: -; d_call: -; v_call: TRBV20-1; cdr3_nt: TGCAGCGCTATAGGGTTAGGGGACACTAACTACGAGCAGTACTTC; cdr3_aa: CSAIGLGDTNYEQYF
j_call: TRBJ2-7; clone_size: few; d_call: TRBD1; v_call: TRBV12-3/TRBV12-4; cdr3_nt: TGTGCCAGCAGAACCGGGACAGGGAACGAGCAGTACTTC; cdr3_aa: CASRTGTGNEQYF
j_call: TRBJ2-3; clone_size: many; d_call: -; v_call: TRBV6-5; cdr3_nt: TGTGCCAGCAGACCCCTGACGGGGGCGCTTGGGGATACGCAGTATTTT; cdr3_aa: CASRPLTGALGDTQYF
j_call: TRBJ1-4; clone_size: few; d_call: TRBD1; v_call: TRBV27; cdr3_nt: TGTGCCAGCACCAAGTACCGGGACAGGCGCTTTTCGAATGAAAAACTGTTTTTT; cdr3_aa: CASTKYRDRRFSNEKLFF
j_call: TRBJ2-7; clone_size: -; d_call: -; v_call: TRBV7-8; cdr3_nt: TGTGCCAGCTTCCGGAACTTTACCCAGGGCAGGGGTTACGAGCAGTACTTC; cdr3_aa: CASFRNFTQGRGYEQYF
j_call: TRBJ1-1; clone_size: -; d_call: -; v_call: TRBV27; cdr3_nt: TGTGCCAGCAGTCCCTCTCCAGGGTCCACTGAAGCTTTCTTT; cdr3_aa: CASSPSPGSTEAFF
j_call: TRBJ2-3; clone_size: -; d_call: -; v_call: TRBV7-2; cdr3_nt: TGTGCCAGCAGCTTAGCTCCAGTCCCCACAGATACGCAGTATTTT; cdr3_aa: CASSLAPVPTDTQYF
j_call: TRBJ2-7; clone_size: few; d_call: TRBD2; v_call: TRBV7-2; cdr3_nt: TGTGCCAGCAGCTCAAGACTAGCGGGGGTCTCCTACGAGCAGTACTTC; cdr3_aa: CASSSRLAGVSYEQYF
j_call: TRBJ2-7; clone_size: -; d_call: -; v_call: TRBV7-9; cdr3_nt: TGTGCCAGCAGCCCGCTAGCCAGGGCCCTCGGGGACGAGCAGTACTTC; cdr3_aa: CASSPLARALGDEQYF
j_call: TRBJ1-6; clone_size: few; d_call: -; v_call: TRBV7-8; cdr3_nt: TGTGCCAGCCAAGGGAATAATTCACCCCTCCACTTT; cdr3_aa: CASQGNNSPLHF
j_call: TRBJ2-7; clone_size: -; d_call: TRBD1; v_call: TRBV15; cdr3_nt: TGTGCCACCAGCAGAGGTTCGCCGGCAGGGGGAACGGGCGAGCAGTACTTC; cdr3_aa: CATSRGSPAGGTGEQYF
j_call: TRBJ1-5; clone_size: -; d_call: -; v_call: TRBV7-6; cdr3_nt: TGTGCCAGCAGCTTGTCCCCTGGGGGACGCAATCAGCCCCAGCATTTT; cdr3_aa: CASSLSPGGRNQPQHF
j_call: TRBJ2-3; clone_size: -; d_call: TRBD2; v_call: TRBV7-8; cdr3_nt: TGTGCCAGCAGCTTATCGCCCTCGACTAGCGAGTCCACAGATACGCAGTATTTT; cdr3_aa: CASSLSPSTSESTDTQYF
j_call: TRBJ1-1; clone_size: -; d_call: TRBD1; v_call: TRBV27; cdr3_nt: TGTGCCAGCAGTTCCCCCGGGGGGACAGGGCCCTTGGCTGAAGCTTTCTTT; cdr3_aa: CASSSPGGTGPLAEAFF
j_call: TRBJ2-5; clone_size: few; d_call: TRBD1; v_call: TRBV5-4; cdr3_nt: TGTGCCAGCAGCTTTACCGGACAGGGGATGGAGACCCAGTACTTC; cdr3_aa: CASSFTGQGMETQYF
j_call: TRBJ2-7; clone_size: few; d_call: TRBD1; v_call: TRBV7-9; cdr3_nt: TGTGCCAGCAGCTTGGGACAGGGATCCCACGAGCAGTACTTC; cdr3_aa: CASSLGQGSHEQYF
j_call: TRBJ2-1; clone_size: few; d_call: TRBD2; v_call: TRBV7-2; cdr3_nt: TGTGCCAGCAGCTTAGTGCCGGGAGGTCTGTACAATGAGCAGTTCTTC; cdr3_aa: CASSLVPGGLYNEQFF
j_call: TRBJ1-1; clone_size: few; d_call: TRBD1; v_call: TRBV7-2; cdr3_nt: TGTGCCAGCAGCCCGGACAGGGTAGGGGACACTGAAGCTTTCTTT; cdr3_aa: CASSPDRVGDTEAFF
j_call: TRBJ1-1; clone_size: -; d_call: TRBD1; v_call: TRBV4-1; cdr3_nt: TGCGCCAGCAGCCAGATTGGCGGCAGGGGGCTAGGTAACACTGAAGCTTTCTTT; cdr3_aa: CASSQIGGRGLGNTEAFF